One and the same sample provided the 26 T cell receptor beta chains below, sequenced in a study of OX40 agonist ivuxolimab in advanced cancers. The protocol was immunoSEQ multiplex PCR, while the TCRdb copy is restricted to in-frame clones and leaves out a portion. The sample carries 60,000 to 80,000 clones, around 81% recorded once. Sequenced here: CD4+ or CD8+ T cells sorted from blood, sampled in a trial of the OX40 agonist ivuxolimab. The receptors come from an adult with an advanced solid tumor such as melanoma, head and neck, liver or kidney cancer.

This chain links TRBV2 with TRBJ2-3, with D tentatively TRBD2 (6 bases). This CDR3 comprises 16 residues. Trimming shortened V by 2 bases and J by 2 bases, and 14 bases separated the two germline ends. Per germline, CDR1 SNHLY and CDR2 FYNNEI. The CDR3 region is CASSEQNGGLTDTQYF. CDR3 DNA: TGTGCCAGCAGTGAACAGAACGGGGGACTCACAGATACGCAGTATTTT.

Only one count was recorded for this clone. The chain joins TRBV14 to TRBJ1-6; D is undetermined. The CDR3 extends over 18 amino acids. Trimming took 1 base from V and 0 from J, leaving 13 bases between them. CDR1 and CDR2 (germline): SGHDN, FVKESK. CDR3 DNA: TGTGCCAGCAGCCAAGTCACGGCTGGGAGCTCCTATAATTCACCCCTCCACTTT. Protein sequence: CASSQVTAGSSYNSPLHF.

The chain is built from TRBV9 and TRBJ1-1; possible D gene TRBD1, 5 bases. CDR1 and CDR2 from the germline V gene are SGDLS and YYNGEE. The CDR3 has 15 residues. V was cut by 4 bases and J by 1 base, with 14 bases left in between. The CDR3 nucleotides are TGTGCCAGCAGCTTACTGCCGGGGGGGAACACTGAAGCTTTCTTT. Its protein is CASSLLPGGNTEAFF.

The rearrangement uses TRBV2 and TRBJ2-7; 11 bases are shared with TRBD2. This CDR3 comprises 17 residues. The trim removed 8 bases at V and 6 bases at J, leaving 18 bases unmatched. Per the germline V gene, CDR1 is SNHLY and CDR2 is FYNNEI. Here the CDR3 DNA reads TGTGCCAGCCGACCCTATGGTAGCGGGGGGGCCTTGGGCGAGCAGTACTTC. Translating gives CASRPYGSGGALGEQYF.

The chain uses TRBV19 and TRBJ2-1; 9 bases align to TRBD1. Losses at the gene ends were 6 bases for V and 4 bases for J; bases not matched to a gene: 7. The CDR3 loop spans 15 amino acids. CDR1 LNHDA and CDR2 SQIVND come from the germline V gene (reference sequence). The CDR3 protein is CASSTQGQGYNEQFF. CDR3 sequence (DNA): TGTGCCAGTAGCACCCAGGGACAGGGTTACAATGAGCAGTTCTTC.

The gene calls are TRBV4-3 and TRBJ2-1; D call uncertain. CDR3 size: 15 residues. Germline CDR1 is LGHNA and CDR2 is YSLEER. V lost 0 bases and J lost 7, with 13 bases in between. The chain's CDR3 is CASSQDVGFWNEQFF. The CDR3 region has the DNA TGCGCCAGCAGCCAAGATGTAGGGTTTTGGAATGAGCAGTTCTTC.

This chain connects TRBV11-1 to TRBJ1-4; TRBD1 might be the D (6 bases). CDR3 length equals 15 residues. V lost 1 base, J lost 6 bases, and 12 bases lay in between. Germline CDR1 SGHAT, CDR2 FQDESV (reference sequence). The CDR3 region has the DNA TGTGCCAGCAGCTTAGACAGGGCTGGTGATGAAAAACTGTTTTTT. Protein: CASSLDRAGDEKLFF. The entire variable domain, with the rest obtained from reference TRBV11-1 and TRBJ1-4, is as follows: EAEVAQSPRYKITEKSQAVAFWCDPISGHATLYWYRQILGQGPELLVQFQDESVVDDSQLPKDRFSAERLKGVDSTLKIQPAELGDSAMYLCASSLDRAGDEKLFFGSGTQLSVL.

The rearrangement uses TRBV6-1 and TRBJ1-2; D is unclear. With 3 bases removed from V and 7 bases from J, the gap between germline ends came to 12 bases. The CDR3 contains 13 residues. Germline values: CDR1 MNHNS, CDR2 SASEGT. CDR3 sequence reads: CASSETQHSGYTF. The CDR3 coding sequence is TGTGCCAGCAGTGAGACTCAGCATAGTGGCTACACCTTC.

The genes are TRBV9 and TRBJ1-3; D unclear. Germline V gene lookup returns CDR1 SGDLS and CDR2 YYNGEE. V was clipped by 0 bases and J by 2 bases, with 0 bases between them. The CDR3 runs 12 residues. The CDR3 spells CASSVAGNTIYF. CDR3 bases: TGTGCCAGCAGCGTAGCTGGAAACACCATATATTTT.

V gene TRBV28 combines with J gene TRBJ2-1, with D unclear. Germline values: CDR1 MDHEN, CDR2 SYDVKM. This CDR3 contains 13 residues. V lost 7 bases to trimming and J lost 4 bases, with 11 bases between them. CDR3 region: CASNSGRYNEQFF. The CDR3 DNA is TGTGCCAGCAACTCCGGAAGGTACAATGAGCAGTTCTTC.

The V call is TRBV5-1, the J call TRBJ2-6; 9 nucleotides line up with TRBD1. This CDR3 region has 15 residues. V dropped 6 bases and J dropped 1; count of bases not matched to a gene: 2. Germline CDR1 reads SGHRS; CDR2 reads YFSETQ. CDR3 DNA sequence: TGCGCCAGCACAGACAGGGGGTCTGGGGCCAACGTCCTGACTTTC. It translates to CASTDRGSGANVLTF.

This chain links TRBV18 with TRBJ2-3; D call uncertain. The CDR3 has 13 amino acids. The germline CDR1 and CDR2 sequences are KGHSH and LQKENI. The V gene lost 1 base and the J gene lost 2 bases, with 4 bases spanning the gap. Here the CDR3 DNA reads TGTGCCAGCTCACCACAGACCACAGATACGCAGTATTTT. Translation gives CASSPQTTDTQYF. Filled out from reference TRBV18 and TRBJ2-3, the complete variable domain reads NAGVMQNPRHLVRRRGQEARLRCSPMKGHSHVYWYRQLPEEGLKFMVYLQKENIIDESGMPKERFSAEFPKEGPSILRIQQVVRGDSAAYFCASSPQTTDTQYFGPGTRLTVL.

In this sample, this clone turned up once. This chain joins TRBV5-4 and TRBJ1-1, with no clear D. V dropped 0 bases and J dropped 1 base, with 13 bases sitting between them. The germline V gene encodes CDR1 SGHNT and CDR2 YYREEE (reference sequence). This CDR3 contains 16 residues. The CDR3 nucleotides are TGTGCCAGCAGCTTGGAGGCAGCGAGAACGAACACTGAAGCTTTCTTT. Its protein is CASSLEAARTNTEAFF.

The gene calls are TRBV6-5 and TRBJ2-7; TRBD1 is a possible D gene (6 bases). Germline CDR1 MNHEY, CDR2 SVGAGI. The CDR3 totals 14 residues. The ends were cut back, 4 bases at V and 2 bases at J, with 12 bases in the middle. The CDR3 region is CASSSTGRAYEQYF. CDR3 DNA sequence: TGTGCCAGCAGTTCGACAGGTAGAGCCTACGAGCAGTACTTC.

The rearrangement uses TRBV9 and TRBJ1-2, with D possibly being TRBD1 (6 bases). The germline gives CDR1 SGDLS, CDR2 YYNGEE. This CDR3 is 14 amino acids long. V gave up 3 bases and J gave up 7 bases, with 16 bases separating them. The CDR3 DNA reads as TGTGCCAGCAGCGGATCGGGGGGGCAGGGTGGCTACACCTTC. Its protein is CASSGSGGQGGYTF.

The rearrangement uses TRBV18 and TRBJ2-3; 11 nucleotides line up with TRBD2. This CDR3 has 17 residues. V was clipped by 2 bases and J by 1 base; unmatched bases: 5. Germline CDR1 and CDR2: KGHSH and LQKENI. The CDR3 spells CASSPLVAGGRTDTQYF. The CDR3 coding sequence is TGTGCCAGCTCACCATTGGTAGCGGGGGGGCGCACAGATACGCAGTATTTT.

V is TRBV5-1 and J is TRBJ2-5; 12 bases fit TRBD2. Germline V CDR1 and CDR2: SGHRS, YFSETQ. The J segment lost 1 base and the V segment lost 3 bases, leaving 4 bases of the junction unmatched. The CDR3 covers 16 residues. CDR3 amino acids: CASSYGLAGIQETQYF. The CDR3 nucleotides are TGCGCCAGCAGCTATGGACTAGCGGGGATCCAAGAGACCCAGTACTTC.

This clone showed up just a few times. The chain joins TRBV11-2 to TRBJ2-3; no clear D gene. The germline V gene encodes CDR1 SGHAT and CDR2 FQNNGV. This CDR3 is built from 14 residues. Trimming pared 4 bases from V and 0 bases from J, leaving 8 bases between. The CDR3 nucleotides read TGTGCCAGCAGCTCCATCCCCAGCACAGATACGCAGTATTTT. Its translation: CASSSIPSTDTQYF. Using reference TRBV11-2 and TRBJ2-3 for the parts outside the CDR3, the full variable domain is EAGVAQSPRYKIIEKRQSVAFWCNPISGHATLYWYQQILGQGPKLLIQFQNNGVVDDSQLPKDRFSAERLKGVDSTLKIQPAKLEDSAVYLCASSSIPSTDTQYFGPGTRLTVL.

The chain couples TRBV12-5 to TRBJ1-1, with D possibly matching TRBD1 (5 bases). Germline V gene sequence: CDR1 LGHNT, CDR2 FRNRAP. This CDR3 region has 13 residues. Trimming pared 7 bases from V and 4 bases from J, leaving 13 bases between. CDR3 in amino acids: CASARGVPTEAFF. The CDR3 bases are TGTGCTAGTGCCCGGGGGGTGCCCACTGAAGCTTTCTTT.

This clone was seen once. V is TRBV4-3 and J is TRBJ1-2; the match to TRBD1 covers 7 bases. Germline V CDR1 and CDR2: LGHNA, YSLEER. The CDR3 length is 16 residues. V gave up 0 bases and J gave up 8 bases; unmatched junction bases: 12. CDR3 coding DNA: TGCGCCAGCAGCCAAGAAGGCCAAGGGGGCGCGTCGGGCTACACCTTC. This codes for CASSQEGQGGASGYTF.

The rearrangement uses TRBV5-1 and TRBJ2-1; D may be TRBD1 or TRBD2 (5 bases each). The CDR3 extends over 14 amino acids. CDR1 and CDR2 (germline): SGHRS, YFSETQ. Trimming removed 0 bases at V and 4 bases at J, with 8 bases between. The CDR3 sequence: CASSLAGPYNEQFF. CDR3 in DNA: TGCGCCAGCAGCTTGGCGGGGCCATACAATGAGCAGTTCTTC.

This rearrangement joins TRBV9 to TRBJ2-7, with 16 bases that match TRBD2. The V gene end was trimmed by 4 bases and the J gene end by 0 bases; junction bases not matched to a gene: 7. The CDR3 is made up of 18 amino acids. CDR1 is SGDLS, CDR2 YYNGEE, per germline. The chain's CDR3 is CASSLGTSGGASSYEQYF. The CDR3 bases are TGTGCCAGCAGCCTTGGGACTAGCGGGGGGGCCTCCTCCTACGAGCAGTACTTC.

This chain links TRBV7-6 with TRBJ1-2; no clear D. Trimming removed 3 bases at V and 8 bases at J, with 22 bases between. This CDR3 has 16 amino acids. Germline loops: CDR1 SGHVS, CDR2 FNYEAQ. The CDR3 nucleotides read TGTGCCAGCAGCTTGACCGGGTCCCCCGAATTCGCAGGCTACACCTTC. Protein sequence: CASSLTGSPEFAGYTF.

The chain is built from TRBV6-5 and TRBJ2-3; 8 bases line up with TRBD1. With 5 bases clipped from V and 7 bases from J, the junction kept 11 bases outside the gene matches. Germline CDR1 and CDR2: MNHEY and SVGAGI. The CDR3 contains 15 residues. The CDR3 loop reads CASSLYRGNSNTQYF. The DNA for the CDR3 is TGTGCCAGCAGTCTTTACAGGGGGAACTCTAATACGCAGTATTTT.

V is TRBV5-4 and J is TRBJ2-5; 7 bases fit TRBD2. This CDR3 is built from 15 residues. CDR1 and CDR2 from the germline V gene are SGHNT and YYREEE (reference sequence). Losses at the gene ends were 1 base for V and 4 bases for J; bases not matched to a gene: 7. The chain's CDR3 is CASSLNRGVGETQYF. The CDR3 bases are TGTGCCAGCAGCTTGAACCGGGGGGTAGGAGAGACCCAGTACTTC.

The chain joins TRBV19 to TRBJ2-1; D may match TRBD1 or TRBD2 (5 bases each). Germline-derived CDR1 and CDR2 are LNHDA and SQIVND (reference sequence). The V end was cut by 1 base, the J end by 7 bases, with 8 bases between. The CDR3 runs 13 residues. The CDR3 DNA reads as TGTGCCAGTAGTATAGCGGGGCAAAATGAGCAGTTCTTC. It codes for CASSIAGQNEQFF.